The 2 T cell receptor beta chains below come from one sample, sequenced in a study of brain metastases from non-small cell lung cancer. Assay used: immunoSEQ multiplex PCR; TCRdb lists only in-frame clones, some missing. The sample records a few thousand clones, roughly 84% being singletons. Sample: primary lung tumor tissue. Every receptor here comes from a donor over 35 with non-small cell lung cancer.

This sequence joins TRBV25-1 and TRBJ1-3; 8 positions match TRBD1. The germline V gene encodes CDR1 MGHDK and CDR2 SYGVNS. Trimming removed 1 base from V and 2 bases from J; junction bases left unmatched: 4. The CDR3 extends over 16 amino acids. CDR3 sequence: CASSESGRGPGNTIYF. CDR3 in DNA: TGTGCCAGCAGTGAATCCGGCAGGGGGCCTGGAAACACCATATATTTT.

This chain joins TRBV5-1 and TRBJ2-1; no clear D gene. There are 12 residues in the CDR3. Trimming stripped 0 bases from V and 12 bases from J, with 10 bases between. Germline loops: CDR1 SGHRS, CDR2 YFSETQ. CDR3 sequence: CASSLDGQRQFF. DNA of the CDR3: TGCGCCAGCAGCTTGGATGGGCAGCGGCAGTTCTTC.